This T cell receptor (beta chain) was captured by sequencing in a study of blood T cell repertoires in COVID-19. V was shortened by 5 bases and J by 2 bases, with 15 bases between the two germline ends. Per germline, CDR1 SGHTA and CDR2 FQGNSA. The CDR3 sequence is 16 residues long. Data came from immunoSEQ multiplex PCR; TCRdb stores just in-frame clones and leaves some out. The data contain 95,000 to 110,000 clones, less than 90% of them singletons. V is TRBV7-2 and J is TRBJ2-2; weak D call: TRBD2 (6 bases). The source of this sequence is a human donor in a cohort sampled during active COVID-19. Sequencing used peripheral blood. The CDR3 spells CASSPKGLSNTGELFF. CDR3 sequence (DNA): TGTGCCAGCAGCCCCAAGGGACTCTCCAACACCGGGGAGCTGTTTTTT.